This TCR beta chain was recorded in a study of shared clonotypes between healthy human individuals. Turning to the study itself: The study enrolled a couple of women and a few men aged 18 to 49. Regarding the study as a whole: In contrast to clonotypes shared by all four donors, non-shared clonotypes had lower generation probabilities. Donor scarcity curtailed the genetic and exposure-history diversity represented herein.

Concerning this clone: The antigen remains undetermined. Additional DNA sequences in this sample encode the identical CDR3.

This table comes from immunoSEQ multiplex PCR, and its TCRdb copy is limited to in-frame clones, with some not included. The table shows around 2.5 million clones, with more than 85% occurring only once. Naive CD4+ cells were CD45RA-selected; the remaining cells were memory. The CDR3 extends over 12 amino acids. With 3 bases removed from V and 3 bases from J, the gap between germline ends came to 3 bases. The germline CDR1 and CDR2 sequences are SNHLY and FYNNEI. This chain joins TRBV2 and TRBJ1-5; the D is unclear. Sequencing was done on a sample of naive CD4+ T cells from PBMCs. Subset described: CD45RA+ positively selected. This clonotype was sampled from a man between 18 and 29 years old in good health. Some clones in this sample may be carry-over from other donors' samples. The CDR3 nucleotides are TGTGCCAGCAGTGATTCCAATCAGCCCCAGCATTTT. Its protein product is CASSDSNQPQHF.